Below, 21 T cell receptor beta chains from the same sample are listed, as sequenced in a study of T cells in Graves' hyperthyroidism and ophthalmopathy. What was amplified from RNA transcripts were TCR beta CDR3 regions. With the HTBI primer set, the TCR CDR3 went through a first round of RT-PCR. MiXCR was run by TCRdb on the multiplex PCR reads, yielding one entry per CDR3 protein. The sample records hundreds of thousands of distinct CDR3 sequences, roughly 40% being singletons. The sequenced material came from blood. All receptors come from a man between 18 and 29 years old with Graves' hyperthyroidism.

V and J are TRBV20-1 and TRBJ2-1; D uncertain. The germline gives CDR1 DFQATT, CDR2 SNEGSKA (reference sequence). V lost 0 bases to trimming and J lost 10 bases, with 10 bases between them. This CDR3 region has 12 residues. Here the CDR3 reads CSARDHSGEQFF. The CDR3 DNA sequence: TGCAGTGCTAGAGATCACTCGGGCGAGCAGTTCTTC.

This clonotype was counted only a few times. A read error is possible here, since a much larger clone lies one base away. The V and J genes are TRBV7-6 and TRBJ1-5; D unresolved. The CDR3 sequence is 13 residues long. The V end lost 1 base, the J end lost 5 bases, and 6 bases lay between the germline ends. Germline values: CDR1 SGHVS, CDR2 FNYEAQ. The CDR3 protein is CASSLGAYQPQHF. CDR3 coding DNA: TGTGCCAGCAGCTTAGGGGCCTATCAGCCCCAGCATTTT.

This clonotype has just a few counts. The chain links TRBV20-1 to TRBJ1-1; TRBD1 is a possible D gene (6 bases). CDR1 and CDR2 (germline): DFQATT, SNEGSKA (reference sequence). V lost 0 bases and J 10 bases, leaving 12 bases between the germline ends. CDR3 length: 12 amino acids. The CDR3 nucleotides read TGCAGTGCTAGAGATATGGAGGGGGTAGCTTTCTTT. This encodes CSARDMEGVAFF.

This clonotype was recorded a few times. The genes are TRBV6-9 and TRBJ2-7; no clear D. Germline CDR1 reads MNHGY; CDR2 reads SVAAGI. The CDR3 is 13 residues long. V was clipped by 5 bases and J by 9 bases, with 17 bases between them. The CDR3 loop is CASSDPKLGVQYF. In nucleotides, the CDR3 is TGTGCCAGCAGTGACCCAAAGCTGGGCGTGCAGTACTTC.

Points on this clonotype: This could be a read error, since a much larger clone is one nucleotide away. This chain joins TRBV7-9 and TRBJ1-5; D is undetermined. CDR3 length: 15 amino acids. Germline V gene lookup returns CDR1 SEHNR and CDR2 FQNEAQ (reference sequence). The CDR3 loop reads CASSLGTFSNQPQNF. CDR3 bases: TGTGCCAGCAGCTTAGGCACATTTAGCAATCAGCCCCAGAATTTT.

The chain combines TRBV7-9 with TRBJ2-7, with no clear D. Between the trimmed V and J ends, which lost 6 bases and 3 bases, there was a span of 15 bases. Germline V gene sequence: CDR1 SEHNR, CDR2 FQNEAQ (reference sequence). This CDR3 contains 14 residues. CDR3 in DNA: TGTGCCAGCAGACGACTGTCAAGGGACTACGAGCAGTACTTC. Its protein is CASRRLSRDYEQYF.

This clonotype has a count of ten or more. The chain recombines TRBV7-9 with TRBJ2-7; D remains unclear. Germline CDR1 and CDR2: SEHNR and FQNEAQ (reference sequence). V was trimmed by 1 base and J by 5 bases, leaving 3 bases between them. This CDR3 is built from 11 residues. The CDR3 sequence: CASSLENEQYF. CDR3 DNA sequence: TGTGCCAGCAGCTTAGAGAACGAGCAGTACTTC.

The CDR3 reads CASATYSNQPQHF. The CDR3 DNA reads TGTGCCAGCGCAACCTATAGCAATCAGCCCCAGCATTTT. The chain employs TRBV11-2 and TRBJ1-5; D remains ambiguous. The CDR3 is made up of 13 amino acids. Germline CDR1 is SGHAT and CDR2 is FQNNGV. The ends were cut back, 8 bases at V and 0 bases at J, with 8 bases in the middle.

The gene calls are TRBV5-6 and TRBJ1-5, with unresolved D. The ends were cut back, 2 bases at V and 2 bases at J, with 11 bases in the middle. Germline CDR1 and CDR2: SGHDT and YYEEEE. The CDR3 extends over 15 amino acids. CDR3 sequence reads: CASSFGSSGNQPQHF. The CDR3 DNA reads as TGTGCCAGCAGCTTTGGTAGCTCTGGCAATCAGCCCCAGCATTTT.

The sample holds many counts of this clonotype. The chain is built from TRBV25-1 and TRBJ2-7, with D uncertain. Trimming removed 1 base from V and 0 bases from J, with 10 bases in between. This CDR3 has 15 residues. Germline loops: CDR1 MGHDK, CDR2 SYGVNS. The CDR3 sequence is CASSESGRSSYEQYF. DNA of the CDR3: TGTGCCAGCAGTGAATCGGGTCGAAGCTCCTACGAGCAGTACTTC.

This clonotype was seen at least ten times. The chain combines TRBV7-2 with TRBJ1-5; maybe TRBD1 (5 bases). The CDR3 covers 15 residues. The germline V gene encodes CDR1 SGHTA and CDR2 FQGNSA. Trimming shortened V by 3 bases and J by 6 bases, and 15 bases separated the two germline ends. The CDR3: CASSLRAQGVQPQHF. The CDR3 coding sequence is TGTGCCAGCAGCTTGAGGGCCCAGGGTGTTCAGCCCCAGCATTTT.

This clonotype came up a few times. V usage is TRBV7-6 and J usage is TRBJ2-7; D may be TRBD1 or TRBD2 (5 bases each). V lost 5 bases, J lost 1 base, and 12 bases lay in between. The CDR3 has 14 amino acids. Germline CDR1 is SGHVS and CDR2 is FNYEAQ. The CDR3 bases are TGTGCCAGCAGCGACCGGGACCAATCCTACGAGCAGTACTTC. Its protein product is CASSDRDQSYEQYF.

There are a few counts of this clonotype. The chain employs TRBV7-2 and TRBJ2-7; 9 bases map to TRBD2. This CDR3 has 15 residues. V shed 5 bases and J 3 bases; nucleotides not matched to a gene: 8. Germline-derived CDR1 and CDR2 are SGHTA and FQGNSA. The CDR3 DNA reads TGTGCCAGCAGCCCGGCTAGCGGGGTCTTCTACGAGCAGTACTTC. Amino acid sequence: CASSPASGVFYEQYF. Full variable domain (outside the CDR3, taken from reference TRBV7-2 and TRBJ2-7): GAGVSQSPSNKVTEKGKDVELRCDPISGHTALYWYRQSLGQGLEFLIYFQGNSAPDKSGLPSDRFSAERTGGSVSTLTIQRTQQEDSAVYLCASSPASGVFYEQYFGPGTRLTVT.

There are a few counts of this clonotype. The chain has TRBV12-3 or TRBV12-4 and TRBJ1-5, with D possibly matching TRBD1 (6 bases). With 1 base removed from V and 0 bases from J, the gap between germline ends came to 10 bases. This CDR3 is 16 amino acids long. The CDR3 loop reads CASSLGGHISNQPQHF. The CDR3 DNA reads TGTGCCAGCAGTTTAGGGGGACATATTAGCAATCAGCCCCAGCATTTT.

This clonotype showed up many times. The gene calls are TRBV29-1 and TRBJ2-7; D is possibly TRBD2 (6 bases). This CDR3 has 15 residues. Trimming pared 0 bases from V and 5 bases from J, leaving 17 bases between. Germline V gene sequence: CDR1 SQVTM, CDR2 ANQGSEA. Here the CDR3 DNA reads TGCAGCGTTGAAGATCGCTTTAGCGGAGGGGACGAGCAGTACTTC. Residues: CSVEDRFSGGDEQYF.

J is TRBJ1-2 and V is TRBV11-1; D unresolved. Per the germline V gene, CDR1 is SGHAT and CDR2 is FQDESV (reference sequence). This CDR3 is 13 amino acids long. Trimming cost V 1 base and J 6 bases, with 9 bases left between them. The CDR3 DNA is TGTGCCAGCAGCTTAGGACTTGCGGATGGCTACACCTTC. Translating gives CASSLGLADGYTF.

J is TRBJ2-5 and V is TRBV9; maybe TRBD2 (6 bases). The CDR3 runs to 14 residues. The germline gives CDR1 SGDLS, CDR2 YYNGEE. Trimming removed 0 bases at V and 5 bases at J, with 11 bases between. The CDR3 DNA is TGTGCCAGCAGCGTAGGGGCGGGGTTGGAGACCCAGTACTTC. Amino acid sequence: CASSVGAGLETQYF.

The J gene is TRBJ1-1, the V gene TRBV9, with a possible D match to TRBD1 (5 bases). Trimming took off 6 bases at V and 1 base at J, with 16 bases between the two ends. This CDR3 region has 15 residues. CDR1 and CDR2 from the germline V gene are SGDLS and YYNGEE. CDR3 residues: CASTTGGRGNTEAFF. The CDR3 DNA is TGTGCCAGCACCACCGGGGGGAGGGGGAACACTGAAGCTTTCTTT.

In its sample, this clonotype was seen many times. V usage is TRBV15 and J usage is TRBJ1-1; 7 nucleotides agree with TRBD1. With 6 bases clipped from V and 0 bases from J, the junction kept 4 bases outside the gene matches. CDR1 LNHNV and CDR2 YYDKDF come from the germline V gene (reference sequence). This CDR3 is 14 amino acids long. In DNA form, the CDR3 reads TGTGCCACCAGGCCGGACAGGATGAACACTGAAGCTTTCTTT. Residues: CATRPDRMNTEAFF.

This clonotype was detected once. A much larger clone is a single base away; this may be a read error. The CDR3: CASSLALTEEAQYF. The CDR3, as DNA: TGTGCTAGCAGCTTAGCGCTGACCGAAGAGGCCCAGTACTTC. This sequence joins TRBV7-7 and TRBJ2-5; weak D call: TRBD2 (5 bases). The CDR3 spans 14 residues. Per the germline V gene, CDR1 is SSHAT and CDR2 is FNYEAQ (reference sequence).

This clonotype has only a few counts. This chain uses TRBV9 with TRBJ1-3; D possibly corresponds to TRBD1 (6 bases). The ends were cut back, 3 bases at V and 14 bases at J, with 18 bases in the middle. The CDR3 totals 13 residues. The germline V gene has CDR1 SGDLS and CDR2 YYNGEE. The CDR3: CASSEGGGGLLYF. CDR3 DNA: TGTGCCAGCAGCGAGGGGGGAGGGGGACTCCTATATTTT.